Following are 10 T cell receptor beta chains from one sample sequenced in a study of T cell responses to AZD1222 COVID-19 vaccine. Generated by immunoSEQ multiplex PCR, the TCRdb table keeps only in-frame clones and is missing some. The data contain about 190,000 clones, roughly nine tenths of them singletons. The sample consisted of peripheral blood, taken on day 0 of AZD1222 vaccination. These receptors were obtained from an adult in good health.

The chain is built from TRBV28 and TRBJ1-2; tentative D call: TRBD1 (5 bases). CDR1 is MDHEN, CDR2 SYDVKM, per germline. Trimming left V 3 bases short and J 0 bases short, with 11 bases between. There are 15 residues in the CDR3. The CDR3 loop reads CASSFGGGANYGYTF. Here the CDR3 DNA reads TGTGCCAGCAGTTTTGGGGGAGGAGCTAACTATGGCTACACCTTC.

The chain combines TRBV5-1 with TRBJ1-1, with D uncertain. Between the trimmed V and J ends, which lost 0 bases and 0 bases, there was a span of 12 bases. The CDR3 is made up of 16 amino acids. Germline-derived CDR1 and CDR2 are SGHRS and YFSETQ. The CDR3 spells CASSLGDIGMNTEAFF. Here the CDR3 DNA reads TGCGCCAGCAGCTTGGGAGATATAGGGATGAACACTGAAGCTTTCTTT.

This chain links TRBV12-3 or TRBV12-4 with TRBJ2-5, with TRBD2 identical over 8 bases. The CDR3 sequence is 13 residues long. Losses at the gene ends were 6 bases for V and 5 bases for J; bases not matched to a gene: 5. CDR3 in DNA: TGTGCCAGCAGCCGGGAGCGGGGGGAGACCCAGTACTTC. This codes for CASSRERGETQYF.

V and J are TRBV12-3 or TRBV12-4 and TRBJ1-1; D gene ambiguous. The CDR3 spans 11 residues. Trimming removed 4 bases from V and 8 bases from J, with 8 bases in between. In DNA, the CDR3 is TGTGCCAGCAGTTCATACCCCGAAGCTTTCTTT. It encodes CASSSYPEAFF.

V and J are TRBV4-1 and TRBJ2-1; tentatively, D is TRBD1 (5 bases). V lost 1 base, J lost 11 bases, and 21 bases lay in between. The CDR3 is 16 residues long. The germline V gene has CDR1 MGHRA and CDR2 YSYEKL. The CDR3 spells CASSQASVPVTEKQFF. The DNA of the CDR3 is TGCGCCAGCAGCCAAGCCTCCGTCCCTGTGACAGAGAAGCAGTTCTTC.

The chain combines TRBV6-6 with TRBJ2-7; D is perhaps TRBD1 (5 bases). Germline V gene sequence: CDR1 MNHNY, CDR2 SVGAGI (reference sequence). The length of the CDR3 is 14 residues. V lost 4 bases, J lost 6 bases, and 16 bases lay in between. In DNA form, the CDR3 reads TGTGCCAGCAGTTCGCGACAGAAAAACTCCGAGCAGTACTTC. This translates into CASSSRQKNSEQYF.

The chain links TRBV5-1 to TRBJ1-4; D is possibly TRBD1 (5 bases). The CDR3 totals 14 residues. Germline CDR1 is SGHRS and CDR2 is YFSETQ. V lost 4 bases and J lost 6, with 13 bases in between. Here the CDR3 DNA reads TGCGCCAGCAGCCTAGAGGGGCAGGATGAAAAACTGTTTTTT. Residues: CASSLEGQDEKLFF.

DNA of the CDR3: TGTGCCAGCAGTTTTCGGGACAACTATGGCTACACCTTC. Translation: CASSFRDNYGYTF. The genes are TRBV6-5 and TRBJ1-2; the D gene is possibly TRBD1 (5 bases). Germline assignment: CDR1 MNHEY and CDR2 SVGAGI. V lost 4 bases and J 2 bases, leaving 8 bases between the germline ends. The CDR3 consists of 13 residues.

Written as DNA, the CDR3 is TGTGCCAGCAGCCCTTCGAACAGGGTCACAGACATTCAGTACTTC. The encoded protein is CASSPSNRVTDIQYF. The V call is TRBV4-2, the J call TRBJ2-4, with a possible D match to TRBD1 (6 bases). Germline V gene data show CDR1 as LGHNA and CDR2 as YNFKEQ. The CDR3 covers 15 residues. The germline V and J ends were trimmed by 4 bases and 8 bases, with 18 bases remaining between them.

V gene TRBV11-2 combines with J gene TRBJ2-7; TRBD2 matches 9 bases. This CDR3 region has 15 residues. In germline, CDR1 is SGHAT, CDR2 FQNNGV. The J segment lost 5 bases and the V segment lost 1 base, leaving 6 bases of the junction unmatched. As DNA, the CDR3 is TGTGCCAGCAGCTTAGGCGGGGGGGCAAAGAACGAGCAGTACTTC. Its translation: CASSLGGGAKNEQYF.